This T cell receptor beta chain was identified during a study of cytomegalovirus exposure and HLA in healthy donors. General study points: For most TCR beta V segments, an earlier analysis put the productive rate at about 90% or about 30% of the time. Associated with HLA alleles at 0.05 false discovery rate in a later analysis were over 15,000 TCR beta sequences.

PCR amplification relied on 60 Vbeta primers (plus 13 Jbeta primers). Sequencing was performed with immunoSEQ multiplex PCR; in TCRdb, only in-frame clones are kept and a portion is missing. The table records approximately 160,000 clones, about 68% of them present only once. Worth noting for this clone: Its antigen is currently unknown.

At collection, donors were nominally healthy, but unrecorded immune exposures were probable. Germline-derived CDR1 and CDR2 are SEHNR and FQNEAQ (reference sequence). V gave up 0 bases and J gave up 5 bases, with 7 bases separating them. The CDR3 spans 14 residues. Input material: PBMCs. This chain connects TRBV7-9 to TRBJ2-2; no clear D gene. This clonotype was obtained from a man aged 18 to 29 in good health and CMV-seronegative. The CDR3 DNA reads as TGTGCCAGCAGCTTAGCACTGGAGACCGGGGAGCTGTTTTTT. Encoded protein: CASSLALETGELFF.